Below are 28 T cell receptor beta chains sequenced from a single sample in a study of early T cells in non-severe SARS-CoV-2 infection (dated by TCRdb to about 2021). To prepare the library, 5' RACE was applied. The sequencer was a NextSeq 500. TCRdb handled the public reads itself, with Q25 trimming in fastp and clone calling in MiXCR, and kept productive beta chains. Under each unique CDR3 protein, matching rows form one entry showing the most common genes and DNA. For this sample there are tens of thousands of distinct CDR3 sequences; 7.1% appear just once. The biggest ten clones account for around 4.5% of the sample. Sequenced input: whole blood. All receptors come from an adult who was a healthcare worker with PCR-confirmed SARS-CoV-2 infection or an uninfected control (not recorded which).

In this sample, this clonotype turned up many times. The chain has TRBV5-1 and TRBJ2-7, with D possibly being TRBD1 or TRBD2 (5 bases each). Trimming cost V 4 bases and J 0 bases, with 20 bases left between them. Germline assignment: CDR1 SGHRS and CDR2 YFSETQ. The CDR3 runs to 17 residues. The CDR3 DNA is TGCGCCAGCAGCCCGAGGGTACCAGGGCAATTCTCCTACGAGCAGTACTTC. It codes for CASSPRVPGQFSYEQYF.

The chain links TRBV2 to TRBJ2-3; TRBD2 aligns across 8 bases. This CDR3 is built from 16 residues. CDR1 SNHLY and CDR2 FYNNEI come from the germline V gene. Germline trimming cut 6 bases from V and 2 bases from J; bases unmatched to any gene: 10. Here the CDR3 reads CASRQTRGGTTDTQYF. In DNA form, the CDR3 reads TGTGCCAGCAGGCAAACCCGCGGGGGGACCACAGATACGCAGTATTTT.

This clonotype was seen a handful of times. This chain uses TRBV5-1 with TRBJ1-2; TRBD1 matches 8 bases. Germline V gene sequence: CDR1 SGHRS, CDR2 YFSETQ. CDR3 length: 14 residues. The V gene end was trimmed by 1 base and the J gene end by 5 bases; junction bases not matched to a gene: 4. CDR3 DNA: TGCGCCAGCAGCTTGCCCGACAGGGGATATGGCTACACCTTC. Translating it yields CASSLPDRGYGYTF.

This clonotype was picked up many times. The V call is TRBV4-1, the J call TRBJ1-5, with no clear D. The germline V gene has CDR1 MGHRA and CDR2 YSYEKL. Trimming left V 1 base short and J 6 bases short, with 4 bases between. This CDR3 spans 12 amino acids. As DNA, the CDR3 is TGCGCCAGCAGCCAAGGACCTCAGCCCCAGCATTTT. It encodes CASSQGPQPQHF.

This clonotype occurred many times. The chain joins TRBV10-1 to TRBJ1-1, with 7 positions matching TRBD1. J was trimmed by 0 bases and V by 5 bases; bases with no gene match: 3. Germline assignment: CDR1 WNHNN and CDR2 SYGVQD (reference sequence). The CDR3 is 14 residues long. DNA for the CDR3: TGCGCCAGCAGTAAACAGGGGCTGAACACTGAAGCTTTCTTT. It codes for CASSKQGLNTEAFF.

The V and J genes are TRBV7-9 and TRBJ2-2; D is undetermined. The CDR3 runs 15 residues. CDR1 and CDR2 from the germline V gene are SEHNR and FQNEAQ (reference sequence). V dropped 5 bases and J dropped 2 bases, with 12 bases sitting between them. CDR3 sequence (DNA): TGTGCCAGCAGCCCCGAGATGTATAACACCGGGGAGCTGTTTTTT. Protein: CASSPEMYNTGELFF.

Only a few counts were recorded for this clonotype. V usage is TRBV18 and J usage is TRBJ1-1, with D maybe TRBD1 (6 bases). V lost 2 bases and J 5 bases, leaving 15 bases between the germline ends. The CDR3 is 15 residues long. Germline lookup yields CDR1 KGHSH and CDR2 LQKENI. CDR3 in DNA: TGTGCCAGCTCACCATCAACGACAGGTAAAACTGAAGCTTTCTTT. Its translation: CASSPSTTGKTEAFF.

This clonotype was seen only a few times. The rearrangement joins TRBV5-1 to TRBJ1-2; 12 nucleotides align to TRBD1. The V gene's germline CDR1 is SGHRS and CDR2 YFSETQ. Germline trimming cut 8 bases from V and 4 bases from J; bases unmatched to any gene: 6. The CDR3 is made up of 14 amino acids. The DNA for the CDR3 is TGCGCCAGTACCCGGGACAGGGGGCCCTATGGCTACACCTTC. Translating gives CASTRDRGPYGYTF.

Many counts were recorded for this clonotype. This chain uses TRBV6-6 with TRBJ1-2; 10 nucleotides match TRBD1. Per germline, CDR1 MNHNY and CDR2 SVGAGI (reference sequence). Trimming removed 7 bases from V and 7 bases from J; junction bases left unmatched: 9. The CDR3 runs 14 residues. DNA for the CDR3: TGTGCCAGCACCGGGACAGGGGAAATCTCTGGCTACACCTTC. Amino acid sequence: CASTGTGEISGYTF.

The chain carries TRBV6-5 and TRBJ2-1, with D maybe TRBD2 (7 bases). CDR3 length: 15 residues. Looked up from germline, CDR1 is MNHEY and CDR2 is SVGAGI. V dropped 7 bases and J dropped 6 bases, with 19 bases sitting between them. The chain's CDR3 is CASNQGGGAGNEQFF. CDR3 DNA sequence: TGTGCCAGCAACCAAGGAGGGGGGGCCGGCAATGAGCAGTTCTTC.

This clonotype was recorded at least ten times. The V and J genes are TRBV4-2 and TRBJ1-2; 10 bases agree with TRBD1. The CDR3 extends over 16 amino acids. The V segment lost 4 bases and the J segment 7 bases; nucleotides outside the gene matches: 12. The germline V gene has CDR1 LGHNA and CDR2 YNFKEQ. The CDR3 is CASSPDDRGRGFGYTF. CDR3 DNA sequence: TGTGCCAGCAGCCCAGACGACAGGGGGCGGGGGTTTGGCTACACCTTC.

The sample holds many counts of this clonotype. The chain recombines TRBV5-1 with TRBJ1-5; TRBD1 is a possible D gene (6 bases). CDR1 is SGHRS, CDR2 YFSETQ, per germline. The CDR3 has 14 residues. Trimming took 0 bases from V and 8 from J, leaving 12 bases between them. The CDR3 nucleotides are TGCGCCAGCAGCTTGGGGGGGGGGCAGGAGCCCCAGCATTTT. Translating gives CASSLGGGQEPQHF.

This clonotype was found a few times. The chain has TRBV9 and TRBJ2-3; D gene ambiguous. This CDR3 is built from 13 residues. Germline CDR1 is SGDLS and CDR2 is YYNGEE. V lost 0 bases, J lost 9 bases, and 11 bases lay in between. The CDR3 DNA reads as TGTGCCAGCAGCGTAGCACAGCAAGGCACGCAGTATTTT. It codes for CASSVAQQGTQYF.

There are many counts of this clonotype. The chain is built from TRBV12-3 or TRBV12-4 and TRBJ2-3; the match to TRBD1 covers 8 bases. CDR3 size: 15 residues. V shed 5 bases, J shed 1 base, and the junction held 5 bases outside the gene matches. This CDR3 reads CASSPRQGRTDTQYF. The CDR3 DNA reads TGTGCCAGCAGTCCCAGACAGGGGCGCACAGATACGCAGTATTTT.

The chain combines TRBV12-3 or TRBV12-4 with TRBJ2-7; possibly TRBD2 for D (6 bases). V lost 6 bases and J lost 3, with 15 bases in between. The CDR3 is 14 residues long. The CDR3 sequence: CASSPGGVGYEQYF. The CDR3 DNA follows: TGTGCCAGCAGCCCCGGAGGGGTAGGCTACGAGCAGTACTTC.

This clonotype was observed many times. The chain employs TRBV6-5 and TRBJ2-1; no clear D. This CDR3 is 13 amino acids long. V lost 2 bases, J lost 10 bases, and 12 bases lay in between. Germline lookup yields CDR1 MNHEY and CDR2 SVGAGI. The CDR3 is CASSYAGRWEQFF. The CDR3 DNA is TGTGCCAGCAGTTACGCAGGTCGATGGGAGCAGTTCTTC.

This clonotype was recorded many times. This chain links TRBV10-2 with TRBJ2-6; 8 nucleotides line up with TRBD1. V lost 0 bases, J lost 0 bases, and 4 bases stayed unmatched. The CDR3 covers 18 residues. Looked up from germline, CDR1 is WSHSY and CDR2 is SAAADI. CDR3 DNA: TGCGCCAGCAGTGAGTCTGGGACAGGACTCTCTGGGGCCAACGTCCTGACTTTC. The encoded protein is CASSESGTGLSGANVLTF.

Many counts were recorded for this clonotype. In nucleotides, the CDR3 is TGCAGTGCTAGAGAGGGGCCAGGCTATGGCTACACCTTC. Its translation: CSAREGPGYGYTF. This chain uses TRBV20-1 with TRBJ1-2; tentatively, D is TRBD1 (5 bases). V lost 0 bases and J 4 bases, leaving 9 bases between the germline ends. Germline-derived CDR1 and CDR2 are DFQATT and SNEGSKA (reference sequence). The CDR3 totals 13 residues.

The gene calls are TRBV5-6 and TRBJ2-3; no firm D call. The germline V gene encodes CDR1 SGHDT and CDR2 YYEEEE. This CDR3 spans 13 amino acids. Trimming took off 5 bases at V and 5 bases at J, with 12 bases between the two ends. The CDR3 DNA reads TGTGCCAGCAGAAAACATTGGGAAGATACGCAGTATTTT. It codes for CASRKHWEDTQYF.

The rearrangement joins TRBV9 to TRBJ2-2; TRBD1 aligns across 7 bases. Germline-derived CDR1 and CDR2 are SGDLS and YYNGEE. V was clipped by 4 bases and J by 5 bases; unmatched bases: 5. The CDR3 totals 14 residues. Here the CDR3 DNA reads TGTGCCAGCAGCTATAACAGGGGAACCGGGGAGCTGTTTTTT. Its translation is CASSYNRGTGELFF.

The V call is TRBV7-8, the J call TRBJ2-3; D is unclear. The length of the CDR3 is 15 residues. Trimming pared 2 bases from V and 4 bases from J, leaving 13 bases between. Germline loops: CDR1 SGHVS, CDR2 FQNEAQ. DNA of the CDR3: TGTGCCAGCAGCTTACCCCTTCCCGCCGCAGATACGCAGTATTTT. Its protein is CASSLPLPAADTQYF.

The chain is built from TRBV3-1 and TRBJ1-3; D possibly corresponds to TRBD1 (5 bases). Trimming cost V 4 bases and J 4 bases, with 11 bases left between them. Germline values: CDR1 LGHDT, CDR2 YNNKEL (reference sequence). This CDR3 comprises 14 residues. CDR3 bases: TGTGCCAGCAGCCGCTCCGGGGGAGGAAACACCATATATTTT. Protein sequence: CASSRSGGGNTIYF. The whole variable domain, remainder taken from reference TRBV3-1 and TRBJ1-3, is DTAVSQTPKYLVTQMGNDKSIKCEQNLGHDTMYWYKQDSKKFLKIMFSYNNKELIINETVPNRFSPKSPDKAHLNLHINSLELGDSAVYFCASSRSGGGNTIYFGEGSWLTVV.

This clonotype was picked up many times. The J gene is TRBJ2-7, the V gene TRBV2; D is possibly TRBD1 or TRBD2 (5 bases each). Deletions cut 7 bases from V and 2 bases from J, with 15 bases between. In germline, CDR1 is SNHLY, CDR2 FYNNEI. This CDR3 is 14 amino acids long. The chain's CDR3 is CASKTGQGAYEQYF. CDR3 sequence (DNA): TGTGCCAGCAAGACGGGGCAGGGAGCCTACGAGCAGTACTTC.

The chain uses TRBV3-1 and TRBJ1-3, with unresolved D. The CDR3 extends over 15 amino acids. The germline V gene has CDR1 LGHDT and CDR2 YNNKEL (reference sequence). The V end lost 0 bases, the J end lost 0 bases, and 6 bases lay between the germline ends. The CDR3 DNA is TGTGCCAGCAGCCAAGATCCGGACTCTGGAAACACCATATATTTT. Translated, it gives CASSQDPDSGNTIYF.

In its sample, this clonotype ranks as medium-sized. Here the CDR3 reads CASRVGQGPYEQYF. In DNA, the CDR3 is TGTGCCAGCCGCGTGGGACAGGGTCCCTACGAGCAGTACTTC. The chain carries TRBV12-3 or TRBV12-4 and TRBJ2-7; 9 positions match TRBD1. Germline trimming cut 8 bases from V and 2 bases from J; bases unmatched to any gene: 7. This CDR3 comprises 14 residues.

A few counts support this clonotype. CDR3: CASTGISAETQYF. CDR3 coding DNA: TGTGCCAGCACAGGGATCTCCGCTGAGACCCAGTACTTC. V gene TRBV3-1 combines with J gene TRBJ2-5, with a weak D call TRBD1 (5 bases). Germline values: CDR1 LGHDT, CDR2 YNNKEL (reference sequence). This CDR3 is 13 amino acids long. Trimming removed 7 bases at V and 5 bases at J, with 14 bases between.

This clonotype was counted at least ten times. In nucleotides, the CDR3 is TGTGCCAGCAGTCCCGTCGGACTGAACACTGAAGCTTTCTTT. Translation: CASSPVGLNTEAFF. The chain combines TRBV12-3 or TRBV12-4 with TRBJ1-1; D is undetermined. The CDR3 is 14 residues long. V was cut by 5 bases and J by 0 bases, with 10 bases left in between.

This clonotype has ten or more counts. The chain has TRBV18 and TRBJ2-5; D gene unclear. Looked up from germline, CDR1 is KGHSH and CDR2 is LQKENI. CDR3 length: 14 residues. V lost 3 bases to trimming and J lost 2 bases, with 10 bases between them. CDR3 nucleotides: TGTGCCAGCTCACCGACTGACTCACAAGAGACCCAGTACTTC. The encoded protein is CASSPTDSQETQYF.